A selection of T cell receptor beta chains follows, all from one sample in a study of cytomegalovirus exposure and HLA in healthy donors. Assay: immunoSEQ multiplex PCR; the TCRdb copy retains only in-frame clones and omits some. The sample yields some 120,000 clones, 65% to 75% seen once. Material for sequencing was PBMCs. The receptors derive from a man younger than 45 in good health and CMV-seropositive. Each CDR3 is given with its conserved first and last residue. Fields, in order: D gene, V gene, clone size, J gene, CDR3 DNA, CDR3 protein. The D gene is left open where the match is weak. Not all rows give a size; the values are once, few, many and, for expanded clones, a class.

D: -
V: TRBV6-1
size: -
J: TRBJ1-1
DNA: TGTGCCAGCAGTGCCAGGGAGAACACTGAAGCTTTCTTT
CDR3: CASSARENTEAFF

D: TRBD1
V: TRBV5-1
size: few
J: TRBJ2-7
DNA: TGCGCCAGCAGCATGGGACAGCCAAGCTCCTACGAGCAGTACTTC
CDR3: CASSMGQPSSYEQYF

D: TRBD1
V: TRBV6-4
size: -
J: TRBJ1-1
DNA: TGTGCCAGCAGTCCAACCTTGGGGACAGCAGGCGGCACTGAAGCTTTCTTT
CDR3: CASSPTLGTAGGTEAFF

D: -
V: TRBV2
size: -
J: TRBJ1-2
DNA: TGTGCCAGCAGTGTACAGCCGGCGGGGGGCTACACCTTC
CDR3: CASSVQPAGGYTF

D: -
V: TRBV12-5
size: -
J: TRBJ2-2
DNA: TGTGCTAGTGGTTTGGACCCCGGGACGAACACCGGGGAGCTGTTTTTT
CDR3: CASGLDPGTNTGELFF

D: TRBD1
V: TRBV25-1
size: -
J: TRBJ2-7
DNA: TGTGCCAGCAGTGGAGCCGGACAGGGAGCCTACGAGCAGTACTTC
CDR3: CASSGAGQGAYEQYF

D: TRBD1
V: TRBV11-3
size: -
J: TRBJ1-1
DNA: TGTGCCAGCAGTCAGGGACAGTCGAACACTGAAGCTTTCTTT
CDR3: CASSQGQSNTEAFF

D: -
V: TRBV5-4
size: -
J: TRBJ1-1
DNA: TGTGCCAGCAGCGTAGCCCGGGACACTGAAGCTTTCTTT
CDR3: CASSVARDTEAFF

D: TRBD1
V: TRBV9
size: -
J: TRBJ1-1
DNA: TGTGCCAGCAGCGTAGGGGACAGGGTCACTGAAGCTTTCTTT
CDR3: CASSVGDRVTEAFF

D: -
V: TRBV6-5
size: -
J: TRBJ1-6
DNA: TGTGCCAGCAGTTACTCGGCAGTCTATAATTCACCCCTCCACTTT
CDR3: CASSYSAVYNSPLHF

D: TRBD1
V: TRBV4-3
size: few
J: TRBJ1-4
DNA: TGCGCCAGCAGCCAAGACCGGGGGACAGGTCGGTCTGAAAAACTGTTTTTT
CDR3: CASSQDRGTGRSEKLFF